This T cell receptor (beta chain) was obtained from a study of technical replicates of blood from several donors. TCRdb's copy holds only in-frame clones and misses some; the assay was immunoSEQ multiplex PCR. The sample has roughly 12,000 clones; approximately 94% are singletons. The V gene lost 2 bases and the J gene lost 2 bases, with 9 bases spanning the gap. CDR3 length equals 14 residues. Germline V gene data show CDR1 as SGHRS and CDR2 as YFSETQ. This clonotype was obtained from a human donor in good health. Sequenced sample: PBMCs. V usage is TRBV5-1 and J usage is TRBJ2-3; D gene unclear. The CDR3 nucleotides read TGCGCCAGCAGCTTTACTGCAACCACAGATACGCAGTATTTT. It specifies CASSFTATTDTQYF.